Sequencing of this TCR beta chain was carried out in a study of cytomegalovirus exposure and HLA in healthy donors. As to this clone: Its antigen is unknown.

The PCR made use of 60 Vbeta and 13 Jbeta primers. The protocol was immunoSEQ multiplex PCR, while the TCRdb copy is restricted to in-frame clones and leaves out a portion. Of more than 100,000 clones in the sample, 74% were seen once. The length of the CDR3 is 16 residues. Germline CDR1 MDHEN, CDR2 SYDVKM. V lost 5 bases to trimming and J lost 0 bases, with 16 bases between them. Study-level findings and limits: There were some V segments, including TRBV6-2 and TRBV6-3, excluded as indistinguishable.

The sample was PBMCs. This TCR was sampled from a woman aged 45-59 years in good health and CMV-seropositive. V and J are TRBV28 and TRBJ1-1; possible D gene TRBD1, 5 bases. Written as DNA, the CDR3 is TGTGCCAGCAGTCTCCTGACAGCGAACATGAACACTGAAGCTTTCTTT. Amino acids: CASSLLTANMNTEAFF.